This passage covers 5 T cell receptor beta chains from one sample sequenced in a study of blood T cell repertoires in COVID-19. TCRdb's copy holds only in-frame clones and misses some; the assay was immunoSEQ multiplex PCR. The sample includes 190,000 or so clones, around four fifths of them seen just once. Sequenced: peripheral blood. These receptors all stem from a man aged 60-69 years with COVID-19, enrolled during active disease.

This clone was recorded a few times. The J gene is TRBJ2-5, the V gene TRBV30, with 9 bases fitting TRBD1. This CDR3 spans 11 amino acids. Trimming cost V 4 bases and J 7 bases; bases outside gene matches: 1. Germline CDR1 GTSNPN, CDR2 SVGIG (reference sequence). The CDR3 DNA reads TGTGCCTGGAAACAGGGGGCGACCCAGTACTTC. It translates to CAWKQGATQYF.

There are a few counts of this clone. The chain has TRBV27 and TRBJ1-5; D is possibly TRBD1 (6 bases). Trimming shortened V by 6 bases and J by 4 bases, and 13 bases separated the two germline ends. The CDR3 is 14 amino acids. Germline V gene lookup returns CDR1 MNHEY and CDR2 SMNVEV (reference sequence). As DNA, the CDR3 is TGTGCCAGCAGGGAACAGGGCCCTAATCAGCCCCAGCATTTT. It yields the protein CASREQGPNQPQHF.

This clone appeared a few times. The V and J genes are TRBV5-4 and TRBJ1-3; TRBD1 agrees at 12 bases. Germline-derived CDR1 and CDR2 are SGHNT and YYREEE (reference sequence). The CDR3 consists of 18 residues. Germline trimming cut 3 bases from V and 4 bases from J; bases unmatched to any gene: 11. The CDR3 DNA sequence: TGTGCCAGCAGCTCACGCCAGGGACAGGGGGCTCGAGGAAACACCATATATTTT. Its protein is CASSSRQGQGARGNTIYF.

The rearrangement links TRBV7-9 to TRBJ2-2, with 9 positions matching TRBD1. The V and J ends lost 6 bases and 3 bases, in that order; junction bases with no gene match: 2. Germline CDR1 reads SEHNR; CDR2 reads FQNEAQ (reference sequence). This CDR3 comprises 14 residues. The DNA for the CDR3 is TGTGCCAGCAGACGGACAGGGGACACCGGGGAGCTGTTTTTT. Its translation is CASRRTGDTGELFF.

With respect to this clone: Other DNA sequences of this sample code for an identical CDR3. V and J are TRBV7-2 and TRBJ2-7; TRBD1 agrees at 7 bases. The CDR3 covers 12 residues. V lost 6 bases, J lost 6 bases, and 5 bases stayed unmatched. Germline V lookup: CDR1 SGHTA, CDR2 FQGNSA. The CDR3 DNA reads TGTGCCAGCAGTTACAGGGGACGCGAGCAGTACTTC. It encodes CASSYRGREQYF.